This passage covers 17 T cell receptor beta chains from one sample sequenced in a study of blood T cell repertoires in COVID-19. The assay was immunoSEQ multiplex PCR, and TCRdb's table has in-frame clones only and misses some. The sample lists some 270,000 clones, 85% occurring once. The sequenced sample was PBMCs or T cells enriched from blood (not recorded which). The origin of the receptors is a woman aged 45-60 years who had been exposed to COVID-19.

The chain has TRBV11-3 and TRBJ2-3, with D unclear. V dropped 0 bases and J dropped 2 bases, with 9 bases sitting between them. The CDR3 has 15 amino acids. In germline, CDR1 is SGHNT, CDR2 YENEEA. CDR3 DNA: TGTGCCAGCAGCTTAGATCACAGTCCCACAGATACGCAGTATTTT. The encoded protein is CASSLDHSPTDTQYF.

This chain connects TRBV28 to TRBJ2-5; 11 nucleotides match TRBD1. The germline CDR1 and CDR2 sequences are MDHEN and SYDVKM. V was pared by 6 bases and J by 4 bases, with 7 bases of the junction left unmatched. The CDR3 contains 15 residues. The CDR3 loop is CASSSRTGGVETQYF. In DNA, the CDR3 is TGTGCCAGCAGCTCCCGGACAGGGGGCGTAGAGACCCAGTACTTC.

The chain is built from TRBV29-1 and TRBJ1-2, with D perhaps matching TRBD1 (5 bases). CDR3 length: 14 amino acids. Germline loops: CDR1 SQVTM, CDR2 ANQGSEA. The V gene lost 1 base and the J gene lost 5 bases, with 14 bases spanning the gap. The CDR3 region is CSVEVAGAGYGYTF. In nucleotides, the CDR3 is TGCAGCGTTGAAGTGGCTGGGGCAGGGTATGGCTACACCTTC.

This sequence joins TRBV29-1 and TRBJ2-5; D might be TRBD2 (7 bases). Trimming removed 6 bases from V and 1 base from J, with 12 bases in between. Per germline, CDR1 SQVTM and CDR2 ANQGSEA. This CDR3 contains 13 residues. CDR3 sequence: CSVRGGFQETQYF. The DNA for the CDR3 is TGCAGCGTGAGGGGGGGGTTCCAAGAGACCCAGTACTTC.

This chain uses TRBV7-9 with TRBJ1-4, with 9 bases matching TRBD1. This CDR3 is 15 amino acids long. Germline loops: CDR1 SEHNR, CDR2 FQNEAQ (reference sequence). V trimming: 2 bases; J trimming: 8 bases; junction bases outside the gene matches: 6. Here the CDR3 DNA reads TGTGCCAGCAGCTTACCGGGACAGGGTAACGAAAAACTGTTTTTT. This gives the protein CASSLPGQGNEKLFF.

The chain has TRBV29-1 and TRBJ2-5; no definite D call. Trimming pared 5 bases from V and 2 bases from J, leaving 6 bases between. The CDR3 consists of 11 residues. Looked up from germline, CDR1 is SQVTM and CDR2 is ANQGSEA. CDR3 in DNA: TGCAGCGTTTTTATACAAGAGACCCAGTACTTC. Translating gives CSVFIQETQYF.

The gene calls are TRBV21-1 and TRBJ1-1; no check of the table's D call, TRBD1, against the DNA was made. TRBV21-1 is a known pseudogene. The CDR3 covers 17 residues. CDR3 bases: TGTGCCAGCAGCAAAGTTAAGGACAGGGCATCCTCGGTGGAAGCTTTCTTT. Translating gives CASSKVKDRASSVEAFF.

This clone was detected a few times. The rearrangement joins TRBV9 to TRBJ1-2, with D possibly TRBD1 on 5 matching bases. CDR1 and CDR2 from the germline V gene are SGDLS and YYNGEE. CDR3 length: 16 residues. V was cut by 0 bases and J by 8 bases, with 20 bases left in between. CDR3 region: CASSVGSRGLGGGYTF. The CDR3 DNA sequence: TGTGCCAGCAGCGTAGGATCGCGGGGACTCGGCGGCGGCTACACCTTC.

The chain carries TRBV12-3 or TRBV12-4 and TRBJ2-1; no clear D gene. The CDR3 runs 13 residues. V gave up 4 bases and J gave up 6 bases, with 10 bases separating them. The CDR3 is CASSSRGRNEQFF. The CDR3, as DNA: TGTGCCAGCAGTTCCCGTGGGCGCAATGAGCAGTTCTTC.

J is TRBJ2-1 and V is TRBV7-8; D is perhaps TRBD2 (5 bases). The germline gives CDR1 SGHVS, CDR2 FQNEAQ. This CDR3 spans 14 amino acids. Trimming took off 3 bases at V and 2 bases at J, with 8 bases between the two ends. The CDR3 spells CASSFRDPYNEQFF. The DNA for the CDR3 is TGTGCCAGCAGCTTCCGGGATCCCTACAATGAGCAGTTCTTC.

This sequence joins TRBV28 and TRBJ2-3; unclear D gene. Per germline, CDR1 MDHEN and CDR2 SYDVKM. The V and J ends lost 3 bases and 5 bases respectively, with 30 bases between them. This CDR3 contains 20 residues. The CDR3 DNA reads TGTGCCAGCAGTTTTTTGGAACGCGCCCCCCTCTCGACCCTAGGAGATACGCAGTATTTT. This sequence encodes CASSFLERAPLSTLGDTQYF.

V gene TRBV21-1 combines with J gene TRBJ1-1; TRBD1 was called by the table and not checked on the DNA. TRBV21-1 is classified as a pseudogene. The CDR3 is made up of 15 amino acids. This chain's CDR3 is CASTRQGWTDTEAFF. The DNA of the CDR3 is TGTGCCAGCACCCGACAGGGGTGGACGGACACTGAAGCTTTCTTT.

This clone has just one count. The genes are TRBV7-2 and TRBJ2-2; tentative D call: TRBD1 (5 bases). CDR1 is SGHTA, CDR2 FQGNSA, per germline. Trimming cost V 6 bases and J 5 bases, with 13 bases left between them. The CDR3 extends over 14 amino acids. The CDR3 DNA reads TGTGCCAGCAGACCAGGGTCGCAAACCGGGGAGCTGTTTTTT. This gives the protein CASRPGSQTGELFF. Full variable domain (outside the CDR3, taken from reference TRBV7-2 and TRBJ2-2): GAGVSQSPSNKVTEKGKDVELRCDPISGHTALYWYRQSLGQGLEFLIYFQGNSAPDKSGLPSDRFSAERTGGSVSTLTIQRTQQEDSAVYLCASRPGSQTGELFFGEGSRLTVL.

J is TRBJ2-5 and V is TRBV5-1; 11 bases are a match to TRBD2. The CDR3 is made up of 16 amino acids. V gave up 0 bases and J gave up 4 bases; unmatched junction bases: 5. From germline, CDR1 is SGHRS and CDR2 YFSETQ. The chain's CDR3 is CASSLELAGVPETQYF. CDR3 bases: TGCGCCAGCAGCTTGGAACTAGCGGGGGTTCCAGAGACCCAGTACTTC.

V is TRBV4-2 and J is TRBJ2-1; maybe TRBD1 (5 bases). V was cut by 4 bases and J by 6 bases, with 10 bases left in between. This CDR3 comprises 13 residues. CDR1 and CDR2 from the germline V gene are LGHNA and YNFKEQ. This CDR3 is CASSPFQGNEQFF. In DNA, the CDR3 is TGTGCCAGCAGCCCTTTTCAGGGCAATGAGCAGTTCTTC.

The genes are TRBV5-1 and TRBJ1-1, with a weak D call TRBD1 (5 bases). Germline V gene sequence: CDR1 SGHRS, CDR2 YFSETQ. V was trimmed by 4 bases and J by 0 bases, leaving 16 bases between them. The CDR3 is 16 amino acids. CDR3 region: CASSPLRGGLNTEAFF. The CDR3 nucleotides read TGCGCCAGCAGCCCACTTCGGGGGGGACTGAACACTGAAGCTTTCTTT.

V gene TRBV7-6 combines with J gene TRBJ2-1, with 11 bases matching TRBD2. This CDR3 is built from 16 residues. J lost 4 bases, V lost 2 bases, and 4 bases had no gene match. From germline, CDR1 is SGHVS and CDR2 FNYEAQ. CDR3 nucleotide sequence: TGTGCCAGCAGCTTAAAGACTAGCGGGGAGTACAATGAGCAGTTCTTC. It translates to CASSLKTSGEYNEQFF.